A selection of T cell receptor beta chains follows, all from one sample in a study of T cell changes during pregnancy in multiple sclerosis. Using immunoSEQ multiplex PCR, the repertoire was profiled, and TCRdb retains in-frame clones only, with some absent. The repertoire includes tens of thousands of clones, around 85% of them detected once, and around 7.6% sits in the top ten. Sequenced material: CD8+ T cells from peripheral blood mononuclear cells, taken before pregnancy. The receptors here all came from a female donor with multiple sclerosis, enrolled in a pregnancy study. Both conserved end residues are part of each CDR3. A D gene is named only where the DNA matches it firmly. Clone size is shown for a subset of rows, as once, few, many or a class of expanded clone.

J: TRBJ2-7
D: NA
V: TRBV25-1
size: NA
DNA: TGTGCCAGTGAGCTCGGGTACGAGCAGTACTTC
CDR3: CASELGYEQYF

J: TRBJ1-5
D: NA
V: TRBV7-6
size: NA
DNA: TGTGCCAGCAGCCTTGACAGAAGACAGCCCCAGCATTTT
CDR3: CASSLDRRQPQHF

J: TRBJ2-2
D: NA
V: TRBV6-4
size: NA
DNA: TGTGCCAGCAGTGACTCACAGGGAGAGCACGGGGAGCTGTTTTTT
CDR3: CASSDSQGEHGELFF

J: TRBJ1-4
D: NA
V: TRBV6-5
size: NA
DNA: TGTGCCGCCTCCCATACAGGGAATAATGAAAAACTGTTTTTT
CDR3: CAASHTGNNEKLFF

J: TRBJ1-3
D: TRBD1
V: TRBV7-4
size: few
DNA: TGTGCCAGCAGCTTTTTCGTCTCAAGGGCGGGGACAGGGCACTCTGGAAACACCATATATTTT
CDR3: CASSFFVSRAGTGHSGNTIYF

J: TRBJ2-1
D: TRBD2
V: TRBV4-3
size: many
DNA: TGCGCCAGCAGCCAGGAAGGACTAGCGGGAGGGCCTCATGAGCAGTTCTTC
CDR3: CASSQEGLAGGPHEQFF

J: TRBJ2-7
D: TRBD2
V: TRBV18
size: NA
DNA: TGTGCCAGCTCACCCTTCCTAGCGGGGTTTAGCTCCTACGAGCAGTACTTC
CDR3: CASSPFLAGFSSYEQYF

J: TRBJ2-7
D: TRBD1
V: TRBV5-6
size: NA
DNA: TGTGCCAGCAGCTTCTCCGACAGGGTCGAGCAGTACTTC
CDR3: CASSFSDRVEQYF

J: TRBJ1-1
D: NA
V: TRBV30
size: NA
DNA: TGTGCATTAAGACAGAAATCTGAAGCTTTCTTT
CDR3: CALRQKSEAFF

J: TRBJ2-7
D: TRBD1
V: TRBV6-6
size: once
DNA: TGTGCCAGCAATAACCATCGGGACAGTTTGGCCTACGAGCAGTACTTC
CDR3: CASNNHRDSLAYEQYF

J: TRBJ2-7
D: NA
V: TRBV30
size: NA
DNA: TGTGCCTGGAGTATGGCGGGACCCTACGAGCAGTACTTC
CDR3: CAWSMAGPYEQYF

J: TRBJ2-7
D: TRBD1
V: TRBV30
size: once
DNA: TGTGCCTGGAGTGTACTCCCCGGGACAGGGGACGAGCAGTACTTC
CDR3: CAWSVLPGTGDEQYF

J: TRBJ2-3
D: TRBD2
V: TRBV6-6
size: NA
DNA: TGTGCCAGCAGTCGGGAGGCCCGCACAGATACGCAGTATTTT
CDR3: CASSREARTDTQYF

J: TRBJ2-1
D: NA
V: TRBV7-9
size: NA
DNA: TGTGCCAGCAGCCTGACTGCGGGGACCTACAATGAGCAGTTCTTC
CDR3: CASSLTAGTYNEQFF

J: TRBJ2-7
D: NA
V: TRBV6-1
size: NA
DNA: TGTGCCAGCAGGCATGCTAGCGACTCCTACGAGCAGTACTTC
CDR3: CASRHASDSYEQYF

J: TRBJ2-1
D: NA
V: TRBV7-9
size: NA
DNA: TGTGCCAGCAGCGATACTGGGGCAGGGACCTACAATGAGCAGTTCTTC
CDR3: CASSDTGAGTYNEQFF

J: TRBJ2-7
D: TRBD2
V: TRBV10-3
size: NA
DNA: TGTGCCATCAGTGAGGCTAGCGGAGCCTACGAGCAGTACTTC
CDR3: CAISEASGAYEQYF

J: TRBJ2-3
D: NA
V: TRBV19
size: NA
DNA: TGTGCCAGTGGGTCCGGGACTGACACAGATACGCAGTATTTT
CDR3: CASGSGTDTDTQYF

J: TRBJ1-3
D: NA
V: TRBV5-5
size: NA
DNA: TGTGCCAGCAGCTTGGTAGCAGGGCCCATGGACACCATATATTTT
CDR3: CASSLVAGPMDTIYF

J: TRBJ1-1
D: NA
V: TRBV28
size: NA
DNA: TGTGCCAGCAGTTTGGGCAGATCCATGAACACTGAAGCTTTCTTT
CDR3: CASSLGRSMNTEAFF

J: TRBJ1-3
D: NA
V: TRBV30
size: NA
DNA: TGTGCCTGGAGGGGAATGGGGGGCTCTGGAAACACCATATATTTT
CDR3: CAWRGMGGSGNTIYF

J: TRBJ2-3
D: NA
V: TRBV6-6
size: NA
DNA: TGTGCCAGCAGTTACTTGGGGGAGGACACAGATACGCAGTATTTT
CDR3: CASSYLGEDTDTQYF

J: TRBJ2-7
D: NA
V: TRBV5-6
size: NA
DNA: TGTGCCAGCAGCTTGGCCATATTCGGGGGGCAGCGCTACGAGCAGTACTTC
CDR3: CASSLAIFGGQRYEQYF

J: TRBJ2-1
D: TRBD2
V: TRBV29-1
size: NA
DNA: TGCAGCGTTGACGGGCAGGGACTAGCGGCTGAGCAGTTCTTC
CDR3: CSVDGQGLAAEQFF

J: TRBJ2-7
D: NA
V: TRBV27
size: NA
DNA: TGTGCCAGCAGTTTATCGCTAGATAGGGAGCAGTACTTC
CDR3: CASSLSLDREQYF

J: TRBJ1-5
D: NA
V: TRBV15
size: NA
DNA: TGTGCCACCAGCAGAGAGCGGGGACATCAGCCCCAGCATTTT
CDR3: CATSRERGHQPQHF

J: TRBJ2-1
D: TRBD2
V: TRBV9
size: NA
DNA: TGTGCCAGCAGCGTAGTAGCGGGAGTGGGGAATGAGCAGTTCTTC
CDR3: CASSVVAGVGNEQFF

J: TRBJ2-1
D: TRBD1
V: TRBV6-4
size: medium-sized
DNA: TGTGCCAGCAGTGACGGGACAGGGGGCAATGAGCAGTTCTTC
CDR3: CASSDGTGGNEQFF

J: TRBJ2-7
D: NA
V: TRBV28
size: NA
DNA: TGTGCCAGCACCTCGCGTTCCTACGAGCAGTACTTC
CDR3: CASTSRSYEQYF

J: TRBJ1-1
D: TRBD1
V: TRBV7-9
size: NA
DNA: TGTGCCAGCAGCTTGGGGACAGGGGGCCCAGACACTGAAGCTTTCTTT
CDR3: CASSLGTGGPDTEAFF

J: TRBJ1-1
D: TRBD1
V: TRBV7-2
size: NA
DNA: TGTGCCAGCAGCTTAGACAGGGGCACTGAAGCTTTCTTT
CDR3: CASSLDRGTEAFF

J: TRBJ2-7
D: TRBD2
V: TRBV19
size: NA
DNA: TGTGCCAGTAGCCGGACTAGCTTTTGGCGCGAGCAGTACTTC
CDR3: CASSRTSFWREQYF

J: TRBJ1-1
D: TRBD1
V: TRBV5-1
size: NA
DNA: TGCGCCAGCAGCTTTTTTAGCTCAGGGGGGACTGAAGCTTTCTTT
CDR3: CASSFFSSGGTEAFF

J: TRBJ2-3
D: NA
V: TRBV5-1
size: medium-sized
DNA: TGCGCCAGCAGCTTGGTACAGGGTAGCACAGATACGCAGTATTTT
CDR3: CASSLVQGSTDTQYF

J: TRBJ1-1
D: TRBD1
V: TRBV11-2
size: NA
DNA: TGTGCCAGCAGCTTAGATCGGACCAGGGGGGCACGGGAAGCTTTCTTT
CDR3: CASSLDRTRGAREAFF

J: TRBJ1-3
D: NA
V: TRBV6-1
size: NA
DNA: TGTGCCAGCAGTGAAGCGCAGGGTTCTGGAAACACCATATATTTT
CDR3: CASSEAQGSGNTIYF

J: TRBJ2-1
D: TRBD1
V: TRBV29-1
size: NA
DNA: TGCAGCGTTGACCTTCGCGACAGGGGGAGCTCCTACAATGAGCAGTTCTTC
CDR3: CSVDLRDRGSSYNEQFF

J: TRBJ1-2
D: TRBD1
V: TRBV7-9
size: NA
DNA: TGTGCCAGCAGTCTCGAGCACAGGGGGCTGGAGGGCTACACCTTC
CDR3: CASSLEHRGLEGYTF

J: TRBJ1-2
D: NA
V: TRBV9
size: NA
DNA: TGTGCCAGCAGCGTAGGGCCCGCCTATGGCTACACCTTC
CDR3: CASSVGPAYGYTF

J: TRBJ2-2
D: TRBD2
V: TRBV10-3
size: NA
DNA: TGTGCCATCAGGGATCCGGGACTAGCTAGTACCGGGGAGCTGTTTTTT
CDR3: CAIRDPGLASTGELFF

J: TRBJ1-2
D: TRBD1
V: TRBV5-4
size: NA
DNA: TGTGCCAGCAGCTTGAGAGGACAGGGGAATGGCTACACCTTC
CDR3: CASSLRGQGNGYTF